The 13 T cell receptor beta chains below all came from one sample that was sequenced in a study of cytomegalovirus exposure and HLA in healthy donors. Produced via immunoSEQ multiplex PCR; TCRdb's table is partial and in-frame only. The sample consists of 210,000 or so clones, around 88% of them appearing once. The specimen was PBMCs. These receptors came from a young woman in good health and CMV-seronegative.

The chain has TRBV29-1 and TRBJ1-3; TRBD1 might be the D (6 bases). The CDR3 sequence is 16 residues long. CDR1 is SQVTM, CDR2 ANQGSEA, per germline. The germline V and J ends were trimmed by 5 bases and 0 bases, with 17 bases remaining between them. The CDR3 protein is CSVSDRILSSGNTIYF. The DNA of the CDR3 is TGCAGCGTTAGCGACAGGATCCTGAGCTCTGGAAACACCATATATTTT. Full variable domain (missing parts from reference TRBV29-1 and TRBJ1-3): SAVISQKPSRDICQRGTSLTIQCQVDSQVTMMFWYRQQPGQSLTLIATANQGSEATYESGFVIDKFPISRPNLTFSTLTVSNMSPEDSSIYLCSVSDRILSSGNTIYFGEGSWLTVV.

The chain combines TRBV6-5 with TRBJ2-1; 10 nucleotides match TRBD2. V dropped 4 bases and J dropped 6; count of bases not matched to a gene: 3. The V gene's germline CDR1 is MNHEY and CDR2 SVGAGI. The CDR3 totals 14 residues. CDR3: CASSSGTSVNEQFF. The CDR3, as DNA: TGTGCCAGCAGTTCCGGGACTAGCGTCAATGAGCAGTTCTTC.

With respect to this clone: Sequence at one end of the junction differs from germline and may be a read error. The chain joins TRBV30 to TRBJ2-1; 13 nucleotides agree with TRBD2. CDR3 length: 14 residues. Germline CDR1 GTSNPN, CDR2 SVGIG (reference sequence). As DNA, the CDR3 is TGTGCCTGGAGTAAACTAGCGGGAGGGCTAAAAGGGATCTTC. It codes for CAWSKLAGGLKGIF.

The V gene is TRBV11-2, the J gene TRBJ2-5, with a weak D call TRBD2 (5 bases). The CDR3 runs to 15 residues. The germline V gene encodes CDR1 SGHAT and CDR2 FQNNGV. V gave up 2 bases and J gave up 2 bases, with 12 bases separating them. The DNA of the CDR3 is TGTGCCAGCAGCTTACCACTAGGAACACAAGAGACCCAGTACTTC. As protein: CASSLPLGTQETQYF.

The gene calls are TRBV28 and TRBJ2-1; D might be TRBD1 (5 bases). This CDR3 spans 17 amino acids. The germline V gene encodes CDR1 MDHEN and CDR2 SYDVKM. V was pared by 5 bases and J by 8 bases, with 25 bases between. The CDR3 nucleotides read TGTGCCAGCAGTGTGACAGAGCCTCCATACCGCGACGATGAGCAGTTCTTC. Its translation is CASSVTEPPYRDDEQFF.

The rearrangement joins TRBV7-2 to TRBJ2-1, with 11 bases fitting TRBD2. This CDR3 spans 15 amino acids. V trimming: 5 bases; J trimming: 6 bases; junction bases outside the gene matches: 6. CDR1 SGHTA and CDR2 FQGNSA come from the germline V gene. CDR3 bases: TGTGCCAGCAGCATCGTCGGGACTAGCGGCAATGAGCAGTTCTTC. Translated: CASSIVGTSGNEQFF.

J is TRBJ2-5 and V is TRBV28; TRBD2 is a possible D gene (5 bases). This CDR3 region has 14 residues. V lost 6 bases, J lost 5 bases, and 16 bases lay in between. CDR1 MDHEN and CDR2 SYDVKM come from the germline V gene. The CDR3 loop is CASSRTRGRETQYF. The CDR3 DNA sequence: TGTGCCAGCAGCCGTACTAGAGGTCGGGAGACCCAGTACTTC.

The J gene is TRBJ2-7, the V gene TRBV7-9; 7 nucleotides align to TRBD1. V was pared by 4 bases and J by 7 bases, with 4 bases of the junction left unmatched. Germline CDR1 SEHNR, CDR2 FQNEAQ (reference sequence). The CDR3 has 12 residues. The CDR3 DNA is TGTGCCAGCAGCTACGGGACAGAAGAGCAGTACTTC. Translating gives CASSYGTEEQYF.

The chain employs TRBV27 and TRBJ1-4, with a tentative D call TRBD1 (5 bases). The CDR3 has 14 amino acids. The ends were cut back, 8 bases at V and 7 bases at J, with 17 bases in the middle. Germline V gene lookup returns CDR1 MNHEY and CDR2 SMNVEV (reference sequence). The CDR3 DNA sequence: TGTGCCAGCGCGCGGGGCGGCGAGTCTGAAAAACTGTTTTTT. Protein sequence: CASARGGESEKLFF.

The chain is built from TRBV5-6 and TRBJ2-1, with 14 nucleotides matching TRBD2. CDR1 and CDR2 from the germline V gene are SGHDT and YYEEEE. The length of the CDR3 is 17 residues. The V segment lost 2 bases and the J segment 7 bases; nucleotides outside the gene matches: 8. CDR3 sequence: CASSFRTSGRMGNEQFF. Written as DNA, the CDR3 is TGTGCCAGCAGCTTCCGGACTAGCGGGAGGATGGGGAATGAGCAGTTCTTC.

The J gene is TRBJ2-6, the V gene TRBV28; TRBD1 is a possible D gene (5 bases). Germline CDR1 MDHEN, CDR2 SYDVKM. The length of the CDR3 is 15 residues. V was pared by 5 bases and J by 0 bases, with 8 bases between. The CDR3 sequence: CASSLQGSGANVLTF. In DNA, the CDR3 is TGTGCCAGCAGTCTGCAGGGCTCTGGGGCCAACGTCCTGACTTTC.

CDR3 nucleotide sequence: TGTGCCAGAAGCTTGCTAGCGGAAGCCACTGGGGCCAACGTCCTGACTTTC. Amino acid sequence: CARSLLAEATGANVLTF. The gene calls are TRBV5-3 and TRBJ2-6, with 7 nucleotides matching TRBD2. TRBV5-3 is given ORF status, its function remaining uncertain. V was clipped by 1 base and J by 2 bases; unmatched bases: 6. The length of the CDR3 is 17 residues.

The gene calls are TRBV7-2 and TRBJ2-1; 8 bases are shared with TRBD1. Losses at the gene ends were 1 base for V and 15 bases for J; bases not matched to a gene: 11. CDR1 and CDR2 (germline): SGHTA, FQGNSA. The length of the CDR3 is 14 residues. The CDR3 region has the DNA TGTGCCAGCAGCTTAGATTGGGTTCGAGACAGGGGGTTCTTC. Its translation: CASSLDWVRDRGFF. The full variable domain, in which reference TRBV7-2 and TRBJ2-1 provide the parts outside the CDR3, is GAGVSQSPSNKVTEKGKDVELRCDPISGHTALYWYRQSLGQGLEFLIYFQGNSAPDKSGLPSDRFSAERTGGSVSTLTIQRTQQEDSAVYLCASSLDWVRDRGFFGPGTRLTVL.